This entry is about one TCR beta chain. Sequencing used immunoSEQ multiplex PCR; TCRdb keeps in-frame clones, though not all of them. The sample has tens of thousands of clones; around 94% are singletons. The data were taken from a study of technical replicates of blood from a few donors. After removal of 0 bases from V and 9 bases from J, the junction contained 6 bases not matched to a gene. From germline, CDR1 is SGDLS and CDR2 YYNGEE. The CDR3 runs 15 residues. The sequence came from a human donor in good health. Sequencing was done on a sample of T cells isolated from PBMCs. The rearrangement links TRBV9 to TRBJ1-6; 7 bases align to TRBD1. CDR3 region: CASSVEGAGGSPLHF. The CDR3 DNA reads TGTGCCAGCAGCGTAGAGGGGGCAGGGGGTTCACCCCTCCACTTT.